The 2 T cell receptor beta chains below come from one sample, sequenced in a study of cytomegalovirus exposure and HLA in healthy donors. PCR amplification relied on 60 Vbeta primers (plus 13 Jbeta primers). The method was immunoSEQ multiplex PCR; TCRdb's version includes in-frame clones alone and lacks a portion of them. Of 130,000 or so clones in the sample, about 8.6% were seen once. Sequencing was performed on PBMCs. The receptors were gathered from a woman aged 40 to 50 in good health and CMV-seropositive.

This clone was counted only a few times. In nucleotides, the CDR3 is TGTGCCAGCAGTTACTCGAGTGGGACAGCTAATTCACCCCTCCACTTT. It encodes CASSYSSGTANSPLHF. The chain couples TRBV6-6 to TRBJ1-6; TRBD1 agrees at 7 bases. The trim removed 0 bases at V and 6 bases at J, leaving 5 bases unmatched. The CDR3 consists of 16 residues. Germline V gives CDR1 MNHNY, CDR2 SVGAGI (reference sequence).

This clone occurred a few times. The rearrangement joins TRBV10-3 to TRBJ1-2; 7 bases are a match to TRBD1. The CDR3 covers 12 residues. Per germline, CDR1 ENHRY and CDR2 SYGVKD. After removal of 10 bases from V and 8 bases from J, the junction contained 10 bases not matched to a gene. In DNA, the CDR3 is TGTGCCAGCCGCGGACAGGAGGGCGGCTACACCTTC. This codes for CASRGQEGGYTF.